This passage covers 29 T cell receptor beta chains from one sample sequenced in a study of patients and donors after allogeneic stem cell transplantation. Each CDR3 protein gets one entry after TCRdb re-called the RT-PCR reads with MiXCR. The sample shows some 150,000 distinct CDR3 sequences, over 35% of them seen only once. The sample consisted of blood, either unsorted or a sorted T cell fraction (not recorded which). The origin of the receptors is a human donor who was either an allogeneic HSCT recipient or a stem cell or donor lymphocyte infusion donor (not recorded which). It is not recorded whose cells these are; they may come from a transplant donor.

The V and J genes are TRBV5-5 and TRBJ1-2, with D hard to call. CDR1 SGHKS and CDR2 YYEKEE come from the germline V gene (reference sequence). V dropped 6 bases and J dropped 8 bases, with 23 bases sitting between them. The CDR3 spans 15 residues. Here the CDR3 reads CASTFRPGETYGYTF. In DNA, the CDR3 is TGTGCCAGCACCTTCCGCCCAGGAGAGACCTACGGCTACACCTTC.

The J gene is TRBJ1-1, the V gene TRBV7-3, with D perhaps TRBD1 (6 bases). The CDR3 runs 13 residues. Germline assignment: CDR1 SGHTA and CDR2 FQGTGA. Trimming stripped 3 bases from V and 6 bases from J, with 11 bases between. Here the CDR3 reads CASSFTGTAEAFF. In DNA, the CDR3 is TGTGCCAGCAGCTTTACAGGGACCGCTGAAGCTTTCTTT.

This rearrangement joins TRBV6-2 or TRBV6-3 to TRBJ2-5; 7 bases line up with TRBD2. The CDR3 is 14 residues long. V trimming: 5 bases; J trimming: 4 bases; junction bases outside the gene matches: 7. In germline, CDR1 is MNHEY, CDR2 SVGEGT. The CDR3 sequence is CASSPTSIGETQYF. DNA for the CDR3: TGTGCCAGCAGTCCGACTAGCATCGGAGAGACCCAGTACTTC.

V and J are TRBV5-1 and TRBJ2-2, with 7 bases identical to TRBD2. The ends lost 0 bases at V and 4 bases at J; junction bases unmatched: 9. The germline CDR1 and CDR2 sequences are SGHRS and YFSETQ. This CDR3 contains 17 residues. The CDR3 region is CASSLADKAGFTGELFF. CDR3 nucleotides: TGCGCCAGCAGCTTGGCCGATAAAGCGGGGTTCACCGGGGAGCTGTTTTTT. The full variable domain, in which reference TRBV5-1 and TRBJ2-2 provide the parts outside the CDR3, is KAGVTQTPRYLIKTRGQQVTLSCSPISGHRSVSWYQQTPGQGLQFLFEYFSETQRNKGNFPGRFSGRQFSNSRSEMNVSTLELGDSALYLCASSLADKAGFTGELFFGEGSRLTVL.

This clonotype was found a few times. The rearrangement joins TRBV12-3 or TRBV12-4 to TRBJ1-1; D might be TRBD1 (5 bases). The CDR3 runs 14 residues. V was trimmed by 5 bases and J by 4 bases, leaving 14 bases between them. The CDR3, as DNA: TGTGCCAGCAGTCCCAGTCTGAGGGGCACTGAAGCTTTCTTT. This gives the protein CASSPSLRGTEAFF.

The chain is built from TRBV15 and TRBJ1-1; 9 bases fit TRBD1. Trimming took 1 base from V and 6 from J; bases not matched to a gene: 12. CDR3 length equals 17 residues. CDR1 and CDR2 (germline): LNHNV, YYDKDF (reference sequence). CDR3 residues: CATSRGLDRGREAEAFF. The CDR3 DNA reads TGTGCCACCAGCAGAGGGTTGGACAGGGGAAGGGAAGCTGAAGCTTTCTTT. Combining the CDR3 with reference TRBV15 and TRBJ1-1 gives the whole variable domain DAMVIQNPRYQVTQFGKPVTLSCSQTLNHNVMYWYQQKSSQAPKLLFHYYDKDFNNEADTPDNFQSRRPNTSFCFLDIRSPGLGDTAMYLCATSRGLDRGREAEAFFGQGTRLTVV.

At least ten counts were recorded for this clonotype. This chain connects TRBV28 to TRBJ1-5, with 11 bases fitting TRBD1. Germline trimming cut 2 bases from V and 4 bases from J; bases unmatched to any gene: 4. The CDR3 spans 16 residues. Germline V gives CDR1 MDHEN, CDR2 SYDVKM. This CDR3 reads CASSLRGQGANQPQHF. As DNA, the CDR3 is TGTGCCAGCAGTTTACGAGGACAGGGGGCAAATCAGCCCCAGCATTTT. Full variable domain (missing parts from reference TRBV28 and TRBJ1-5): DVKVTQSSRYLVKRTGEKVFLECVQDMDHENMFWYRQDPGLGLRLIYFSYDVKMKEKGDIPEGYSVSREKKERFSLILESASTNQTSMYLCASSLRGQGANQPQHFGDGTRLSIL.

This chain joins TRBV20-1 and TRBJ1-5; D call uncertain. Trimming removed 0 bases from V and 7 bases from J, with 16 bases in between. CDR1 is DFQATT and CDR2 is SNEGSKA in the germline V gene (reference sequence). The CDR3 length is 15 residues. The CDR3 sequence is CSARDTWRGNQPQHF. DNA of the CDR3: TGCAGTGCTAGAGATACATGGCGGGGTAACCAGCCCCAGCATTTT.

V usage is TRBV28 and J usage is TRBJ2-7, with 8 bases lining up with TRBD2. V gave up 2 bases and J gave up 2 bases; unmatched junction bases: 2. Germline V lookup: CDR1 MDHEN, CDR2 SYDVKM. The CDR3 is made up of 14 amino acids. The CDR3 protein is CASSLRGLAYEQYF. CDR3 sequence (DNA): TGTGCCAGCAGTTTAAGGGGACTAGCCTACGAGCAGTACTTC.

The rearrangement links TRBV29-1 to TRBJ2-2, with TRBD2 as a possible D gene (6 bases). The CDR3 spans 15 residues. The V gene's germline CDR1 is SQVTM and CDR2 ANQGSEA. V lost 5 bases and J lost 0, with 13 bases in between. CDR3 nucleotide sequence: TGCAGCGTTCGTCCGGGACTCACGAACACCGGGGAGCTGTTTTTT. Translating it yields CSVRPGLTNTGELFF.

This clonotype was observed a handful of times. The rearrangement joins TRBV28 to TRBJ1-6, with unresolved D. Germline V gives CDR1 MDHEN, CDR2 SYDVKM. With 3 bases removed from V and 6 bases from J, the gap between germline ends came to 9 bases. CDR3 length: 14 residues. The CDR3 loop is CASSLFVSNSPLHF. The CDR3 DNA reads as TGTGCCAGCAGTTTGTTTGTGAGTAATTCACCCCTCCACTTT.

V usage is TRBV20-1 and J usage is TRBJ2-7; D is undetermined. The CDR3 runs to 11 residues. Germline V lookup: CDR1 DFQATT, CDR2 SNEGSKA (reference sequence). The germline V and J ends were trimmed by 2 bases and 4 bases, with 6 bases remaining between them. CDR3 coding DNA: TGCAGTGCTAGACTTGTGTACGAGCAGTACGTC. It is translated as CSARLVYEQYV.

V gene TRBV10-3 combines with J gene TRBJ1-1; D remains ambiguous. The CDR3 has 13 residues. V lost 7 bases and J 0 bases, leaving 9 bases between the germline ends. CDR1 is ENHRY, CDR2 SYGVKD, per germline. The DNA of the CDR3 is TGTGCCATCAAGTTGTCAGTGAACACTGAAGCTTTCTTT. Its translation: CAIKLSVNTEAFF.

The chain links TRBV10-3 to TRBJ2-3; 8 bases fit TRBD1. The CDR3 consists of 14 residues. Germline V gene data show CDR1 as ENHRY and CDR2 as SYGVKD. V shed 6 bases and J 4 bases; nucleotides not matched to a gene: 6. The CDR3 DNA follows: TGTGCCATCAGGTGGGGACAGGCTGCAGATACGCAGTATTTT. Translation gives CAIRWGQAADTQYF.

J is TRBJ1-6 and V is TRBV12-3 or TRBV12-4; TRBD1 matches 8 bases. CDR3 length: 18 amino acids. V trimming: 6 bases; J trimming: 7 bases; junction bases outside the gene matches: 17. In DNA form, the CDR3 reads TGTGCCAGCAGCCCAAGGCAATACGGCAGGGGGCTCAATTCACCCCTCCACTTT. Its translation: CASSPRQYGRGLNSPLHF.

The J gene is TRBJ1-1, the V gene TRBV18, with TRBD1 as a possible D gene (5 bases). This CDR3 spans 15 amino acids. V was trimmed by 3 bases and J by 2 bases, leaving 13 bases between them. Germline assignment: CDR1 KGHSH and CDR2 LQKENI. The CDR3 bases are TGTGCCAGCTCACCTCTGACAGTCCAAAACACTGAAGCTTTCTTT. Translated, it gives CASSPLTVQNTEAFF.

This clonotype was observed a handful of times. The chain joins TRBV28 to TRBJ2-2; possible D gene TRBD2, 6 bases. With 3 bases removed from V and 1 base from J, the gap between germline ends came to 9 bases. This CDR3 has 15 amino acids. Germline V lookup: CDR1 MDHEN, CDR2 SYDVKM. CDR3 amino acids: CASSLKGLNTGELFF. CDR3 DNA: TGTGCCAGCAGTTTGAAGGGACTGAACACCGGGGAGCTGTTTTTT.

The chain couples TRBV4-3 to TRBJ1-1; the D is unclear. CDR3 length: 15 residues. Germline V gives CDR1 LGHNA, CDR2 YSLEER. Trimming removed 0 bases from V and 4 bases from J, with 12 bases in between. The CDR3 DNA is TGCGCCAGCAGCCAAGATTACGACCTAGGCACTGAAGCTTTCTTT. This encodes CASSQDYDLGTEAFF.

This sequence joins TRBV6-1 and TRBJ1-6; 8 positions agree with TRBD1. J lost 7 bases, V lost 0 bases, and 5 bases had no gene match. Germline V lookup: CDR1 MNHNS, CDR2 SASEGT. The CDR3 has 16 residues. The CDR3 region has the DNA TGTGCCAGCAGTGAAGCAGTAGGACAGGGAAATTCACCCCTCCACTTT. It encodes CASSEAVGQGNSPLHF.

This clonotype was counted only a few times. The gene calls are TRBV6-2 or TRBV6-3 and TRBJ1-5; D is uncertain. V lost 5 bases, J lost 2 bases, and 10 bases lay in between. The CDR3 runs 14 residues. Germline CDR1 and CDR2: MNHEY and SVGEGT. CDR3 bases: TGTGCCAGCAGTAGGCATGGGGGCAATCAGCCCCAGCATTTT. It codes for CASSRHGGNQPQHF.

The chain carries TRBV20-1 and TRBJ2-3; TRBD1 aligns across 7 bases. The CDR3 consists of 15 residues. The germline CDR1 and CDR2 sequences are DFQATT and SNEGSKA (reference sequence). With V trimmed by 3 bases and J by 2 bases, 8 bases remained unmatched. The CDR3 loop reads CSARSRGPLTDTQYF. Written as DNA, the CDR3 is TGCAGTGCTAGGTCGAGGGGGCCCCTCACAGATACGCAGTATTTT.

This clonotype was recorded a few times. This chain links TRBV6-1 with TRBJ1-1; D unclear. The V gene's germline CDR1 is MNHNS and CDR2 SASEGT. Deletions cut 2 bases from V and 1 base from J, with 14 bases between. There are 16 residues in the CDR3. Here the CDR3 reads CASSELGSPGNTEAFF. CDR3 DNA sequence: TGTGCCAGCAGTGAATTAGGGTCTCCGGGGAACACTGAAGCTTTCTTT.

This clonotype was counted a few times. The J gene is TRBJ1-1, the V gene TRBV5-5; a weak D match, TRBD1 (6 bases). Looked up from germline, CDR1 is SGHKS and CDR2 is YYEKEE (reference sequence). The ends were cut back, 4 bases at V and 0 bases at J, with 16 bases in the middle. There are 16 residues in the CDR3. The CDR3 DNA reads as TGTGCCAGCAGCCGGAGCAGGGGCACATTGAACACTGAAGCTTTCTTT. It specifies CASSRSRGTLNTEAFF.

The chain carries TRBV20-1 and TRBJ2-2; the D gene is possibly TRBD2 (6 bases). This CDR3 is 12 amino acids long. The V gene lost 3 bases and the J gene lost 4 bases, with 6 bases spanning the gap. The germline CDR1 and CDR2 sequences are DFQATT and SNEGSKA (reference sequence). CDR3 loop: CSARGGTGELFF. CDR3 in DNA: TGCAGTGCTAGGGGGGGCACCGGGGAGCTGTTTTTT.

This clonotype was seen a handful of times. The chain employs TRBV12-3 or TRBV12-4 and TRBJ1-1; TRBD1 matches 7 bases. This CDR3 has 17 residues. Unmatched junction bases numbered 10, after V lost 3 bases and J lost 0 bases. CDR3 protein: CASSFLTGTDLNTEAFF. The CDR3 DNA is TGTGCCAGCAGTTTCCTCACCGGGACAGACCTGAACACTGAAGCTTTCTTT.

In its sample, this clonotype was seen a few times. The chain is built from TRBV25-1 and TRBJ2-7; D might be TRBD1 (6 bases). This CDR3 region has 13 residues. V lost 10 bases to trimming and J lost 2 bases, with 15 bases between them. Germline values: CDR1 MGHDK, CDR2 SYGVNS. The CDR3 DNA reads as TGTGCCACAAGGGGGACACTACCCTACGAGCAGTACTTC. Translation: CATRGTLPYEQYF.

The V call is TRBV5-6, the J call TRBJ2-3, with 7 bases that match TRBD1. The CDR3 is 16 residues long. V gave up 3 bases and J gave up 6 bases; unmatched junction bases: 13. Germline CDR1 reads SGHDT; CDR2 reads YYEEEE. In nucleotides, the CDR3 is TGTGCCAGCAGCTACCCCCCGGGACAGTACTTCGATACGCAGTATTTT. It translates to CASSYPPGQYFDTQYF.

For the CDR3, the DNA is TGTGCCAGCAGTCCCCGGAACTATGGGGAAAAACTGTTTTTT. It yields the protein CASSPRNYGEKLFF. The chain has TRBV28 and TRBJ1-4; D remains ambiguous. This CDR3 is 14 amino acids long. CDR1 is MDHEN and CDR2 is SYDVKM in the germline V gene. Trimming left V 5 bases short and J 8 bases short, with 15 bases between.

This clonotype showed up just a few times. J is TRBJ1-5 and V is TRBV6-1; D is uncertain. V lost 8 bases and J 4 bases, leaving 12 bases between the germline ends. The germline gives CDR1 MNHNS, CDR2 SASEGT. This CDR3 is built from 13 residues. The CDR3 DNA reads TGTGCCAGCGTGGAAGCCCTTAATCAGCCCCAGCATTTT. Its translation: CASVEALNQPQHF.